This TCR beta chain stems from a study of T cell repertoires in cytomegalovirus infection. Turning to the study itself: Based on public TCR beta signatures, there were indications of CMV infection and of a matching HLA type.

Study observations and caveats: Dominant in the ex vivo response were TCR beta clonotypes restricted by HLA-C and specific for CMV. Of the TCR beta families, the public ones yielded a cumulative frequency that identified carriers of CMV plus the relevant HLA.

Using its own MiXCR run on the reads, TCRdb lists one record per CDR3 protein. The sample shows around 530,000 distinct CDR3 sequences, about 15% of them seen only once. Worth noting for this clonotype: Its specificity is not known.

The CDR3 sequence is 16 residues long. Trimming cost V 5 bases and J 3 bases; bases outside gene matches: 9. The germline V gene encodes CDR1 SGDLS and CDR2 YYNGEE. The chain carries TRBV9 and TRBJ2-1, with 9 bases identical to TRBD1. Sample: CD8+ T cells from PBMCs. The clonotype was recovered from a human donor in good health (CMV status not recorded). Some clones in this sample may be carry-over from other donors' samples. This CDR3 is CASSHGDRVGYNEQFF. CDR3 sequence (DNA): TGTGCCAGCAGTCACGGGGACAGGGTAGGCTACAATGAGCAGTTCTTC.